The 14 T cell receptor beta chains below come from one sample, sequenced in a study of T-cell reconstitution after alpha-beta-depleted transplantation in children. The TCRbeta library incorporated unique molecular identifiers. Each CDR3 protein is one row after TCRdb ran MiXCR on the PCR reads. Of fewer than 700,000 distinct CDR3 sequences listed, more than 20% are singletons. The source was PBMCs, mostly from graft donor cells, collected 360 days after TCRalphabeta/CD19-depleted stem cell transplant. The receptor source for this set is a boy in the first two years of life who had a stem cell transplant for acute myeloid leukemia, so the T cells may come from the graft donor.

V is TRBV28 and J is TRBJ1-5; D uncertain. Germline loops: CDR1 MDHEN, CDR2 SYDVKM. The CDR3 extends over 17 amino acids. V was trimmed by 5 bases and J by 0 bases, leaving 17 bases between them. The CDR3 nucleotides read TGTGCCAGCAGTCCCGGCGGGCAGCTCTATAGCAATCAGCCCCAGCATTTT. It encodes CASSPGGQLYSNQPQHF.

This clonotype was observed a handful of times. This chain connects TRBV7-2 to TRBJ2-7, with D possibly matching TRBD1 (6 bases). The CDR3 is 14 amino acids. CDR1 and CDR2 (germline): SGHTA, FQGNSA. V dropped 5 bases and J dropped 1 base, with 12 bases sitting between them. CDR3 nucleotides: TGTGCCAGCAGCCCACAGGGTTCGTCCTACGAGCAGTACTTC. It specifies CASSPQGSSYEQYF.

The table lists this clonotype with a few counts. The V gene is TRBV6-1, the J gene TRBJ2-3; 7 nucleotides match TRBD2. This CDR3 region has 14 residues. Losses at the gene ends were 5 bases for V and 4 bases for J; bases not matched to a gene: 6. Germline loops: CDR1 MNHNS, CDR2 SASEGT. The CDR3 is CASSSQGGADTQYF. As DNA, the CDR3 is TGTGCCAGCAGTAGCCAGGGAGGGGCAGATACGCAGTATTTT.

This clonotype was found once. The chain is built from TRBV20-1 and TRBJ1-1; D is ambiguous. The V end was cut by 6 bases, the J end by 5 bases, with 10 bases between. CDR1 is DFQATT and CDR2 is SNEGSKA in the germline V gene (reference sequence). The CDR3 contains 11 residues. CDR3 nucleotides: TGCAGTGCCCCTGGAGGGACTGAAGCTTTCTTT. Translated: CSAPGGTEAFF.

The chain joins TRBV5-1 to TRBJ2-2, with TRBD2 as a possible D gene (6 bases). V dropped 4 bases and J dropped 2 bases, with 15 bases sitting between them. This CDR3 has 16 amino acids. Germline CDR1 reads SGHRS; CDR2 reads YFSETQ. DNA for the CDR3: TGCGCCAGCAGCGAGGCAGGGAGGCCCAACACCGGGGAGCTGTTTTTT. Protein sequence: CASSEAGRPNTGELFF.

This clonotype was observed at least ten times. The CDR3 loop reads CKTTFTTPYEQYV. CDR3 sequence (DNA): TGTAAGACAACCTTTACAACTCCTTACGAGCAGTACGTC. The chain couples TRBV28 to TRBJ2-7; D gene ambiguous. The CDR3 spans 13 residues. Germline loops: CDR1 MDHEN, CDR2 SYDVKM.

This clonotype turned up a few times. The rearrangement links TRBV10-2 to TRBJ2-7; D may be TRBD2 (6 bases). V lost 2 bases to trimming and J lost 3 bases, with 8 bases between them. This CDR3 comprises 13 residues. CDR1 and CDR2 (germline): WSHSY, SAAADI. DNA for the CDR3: TGCGCCAGCAGTGAGGGAGGGAACTACGAGCAGTACGTC. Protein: CASSEGGNYEQYV.

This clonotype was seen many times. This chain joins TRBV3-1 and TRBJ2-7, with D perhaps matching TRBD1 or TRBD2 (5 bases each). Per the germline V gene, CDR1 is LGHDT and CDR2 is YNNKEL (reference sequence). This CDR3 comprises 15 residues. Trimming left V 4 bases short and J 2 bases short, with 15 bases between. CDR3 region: CASSLGAFWPYEQYV. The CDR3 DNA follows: TGTGCCAGCAGCCTCGGGGCCTTTTGGCCCTACGAGCAGTACGTC.

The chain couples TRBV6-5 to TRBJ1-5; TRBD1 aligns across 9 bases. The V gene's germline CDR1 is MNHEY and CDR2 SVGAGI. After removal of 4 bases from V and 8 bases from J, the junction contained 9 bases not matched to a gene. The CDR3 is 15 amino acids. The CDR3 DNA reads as TGTGCCAGCAGTTTTTTCGGGACAGGGAAGGAGCCCCAGCATTTT. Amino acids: CASSFFGTGKEPQHF.

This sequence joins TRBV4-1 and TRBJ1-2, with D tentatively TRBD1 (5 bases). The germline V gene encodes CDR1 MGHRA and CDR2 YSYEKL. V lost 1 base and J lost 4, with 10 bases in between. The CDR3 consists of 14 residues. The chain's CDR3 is CASSQGGAAYGYTF. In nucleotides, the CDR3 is TGCGCCAGCAGCCAAGGGGGCGCGGCCTATGGCTACACCTTC.

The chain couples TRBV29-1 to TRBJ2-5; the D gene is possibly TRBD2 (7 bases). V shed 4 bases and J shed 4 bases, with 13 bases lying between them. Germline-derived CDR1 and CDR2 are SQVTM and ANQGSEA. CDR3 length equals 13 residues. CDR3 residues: CSVGYGGRETQYF. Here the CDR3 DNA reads TGCAGCGTTGGGTACGGGGGGCGAGAGACCCAGTACTTC.

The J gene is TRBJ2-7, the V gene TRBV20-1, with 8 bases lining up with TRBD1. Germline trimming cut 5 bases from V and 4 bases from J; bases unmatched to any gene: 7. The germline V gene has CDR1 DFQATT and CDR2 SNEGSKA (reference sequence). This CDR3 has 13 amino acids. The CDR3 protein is CSALRTGLYEQYV. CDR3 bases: TGCAGTGCTCTGAGGACAGGGCTATACGAGCAGTACGTC.

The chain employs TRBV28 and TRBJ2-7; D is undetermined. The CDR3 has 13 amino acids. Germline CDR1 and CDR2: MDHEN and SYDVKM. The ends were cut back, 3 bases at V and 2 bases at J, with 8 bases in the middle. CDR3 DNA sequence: TGTGCCAGCAGTTTGGGCAACACCTACGAGCAGTACGTC. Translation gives CASSLGNTYEQYV.

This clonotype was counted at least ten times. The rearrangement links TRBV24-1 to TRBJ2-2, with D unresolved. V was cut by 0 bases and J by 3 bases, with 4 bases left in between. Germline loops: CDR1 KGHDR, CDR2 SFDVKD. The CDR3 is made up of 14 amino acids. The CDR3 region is CATSDLTDTGELFF. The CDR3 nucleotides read TGTGCCACCAGTGATTTGACGGACACCGGGGAGCTGTTTTTT.